A single sample gave rise to the 17 T cell receptor beta chains below, sequenced in a study of neurological immune-mediated disorders. TCRdb redid the calling of the 5' RACE reads with MiXCR, one entry per CDR3 protein. The table has tens of thousands of distinct CDR3 sequences, about 13% seen once. Time point here: longitudinal time-point 1 (baseline). Sequencing input: PBMCs. These receptors came from a female donor with HTLV-1-associated myelopathy (HAM/TSP).

This clonotype was found many times. This chain uses TRBV7-2 with TRBJ1-5; maybe TRBD1 (5 bases). The CDR3 runs 15 residues. Germline V gene sequence: CDR1 SGHTA, CDR2 FQGNSA. Trimming took 7 bases from V and 4 from J, leaving 17 bases between them. The CDR3 nucleotides read TGTGCCAGCACCCCCGGGGGGTCATCTAATCAGCCCCAGCATTTT. Its translation is CASTPGGSSNQPQHF.

This clonotype was counted at least ten times. The chain combines TRBV5-1 with TRBJ2-3, with 12 nucleotides matching TRBD2. There are 17 residues in the CDR3. V trimming: 1 base; J trimming: 3 bases; junction bases outside the gene matches: 6. Germline V gives CDR1 SGHRS, CDR2 YFSETQ. DNA of the CDR3: TGCGCCAGCAGCTTGATGGGACTAGCGGGCGTTACAGATACGCAGTATTTT. Translating it yields CASSLMGLAGVTDTQYF.

The chain has TRBV28 and TRBJ1-2; D call uncertain. Germline-derived CDR1 and CDR2 are MDHEN and SYDVKM. This CDR3 spans 13 amino acids. The CDR3: CSSSPGTNYGYTF. The CDR3 DNA follows: TGTTCTAGCAGTCCCGGGACTAACTATGGCTACACCTTC.

This clonotype was seen many times. The gene calls are TRBV28 and TRBJ2-4; TRBD1 matches 9 bases. The germline V gene encodes CDR1 MDHEN and CDR2 SYDVKM. The length of the CDR3 is 15 residues. The V segment lost 6 bases and the J segment 4 bases; nucleotides outside the gene matches: 7. The DNA of the CDR3 is TGTGCCAGCAGGGAACAGGGGGCGTCAAAAAACATTCAGTACTTC. This codes for CASREQGASKNIQYF.

This clonotype was picked up many times. CDR3 in amino acids: CSVGAVLEVGEQFF. In DNA, the CDR3 is TGCAGCGTTGGGGCTGTGCTGGAGGTCGGAGAGCAGTTCTTC. The V gene is TRBV29-1, the J gene TRBJ2-1, with D tentatively TRBD2 (5 bases). Germline-derived CDR1 and CDR2 are SQVTM and ANQGSEA. This CDR3 spans 14 amino acids. Trimming pared 4 bases from V and 10 bases from J, leaving 20 bases between.

This clonotype was recorded a few times. The J gene is TRBJ2-1, the V gene TRBV7-3; D is unresolved. CDR1 SGHTA and CDR2 FQGTGA come from the germline V gene. This CDR3 has 13 amino acids. V lost 9 bases to trimming and J lost 2 bases, with 11 bases between them. The CDR3 DNA follows: TGTGCCAGTAGTAAAGGTGCCTACAATGAGCAGTTCTTC. This codes for CASSKGAYNEQFF.

This clonotype was picked up many times. The chain is built from TRBV2 and TRBJ2-5; D might be TRBD1 or TRBD2, each matching 6 bases. The CDR3 runs 13 residues. The V end was cut by 5 bases, the J end by 5 bases, with 12 bases between. Per germline, CDR1 SNHLY and CDR2 FYNNEI. The CDR3 nucleotides are TGTGCCAGCAGTTGGGGGGCCCGCGAGACCCAGTACTTC. Its protein is CASSWGARETQYF.

The table lists this clonotype with many counts. This chain uses TRBV28 with TRBJ2-5; D might be TRBD1 (5 bases). This CDR3 contains 16 residues. Trimming shortened V by 6 bases and J by 2 bases, and 19 bases separated the two germline ends. Germline CDR1 is MDHEN and CDR2 is SYDVKM. CDR3 loop: CASSRLAWQGQETQYF. In DNA form, the CDR3 reads TGTGCCAGCAGCCGGCTCGCGTGGCAGGGACAAGAGACCCAGTACTTC.

Points on this clonotype: This may come from a read error, since a much larger clone is one base off. This chain connects TRBV20-1 to TRBJ2-1; 8 bases line up with TRBD2. The CDR3 is 16 residues long. The germline V gene has CDR1 DFQATT and CDR2 SNEGSKA (reference sequence). In nucleotides, the CDR3 is TGCAGTTCTAGCCGCCCAGCGGGGGATCCCTACAATGAGCAGTTCTTC. It translates to CSSSRPAGDPYNEQFF.

The V call is TRBV6-5, the J call TRBJ1-5; D is uncertain. Germline V gene lookup returns CDR1 MNHEY and CDR2 SVGAGI. This CDR3 region has 15 residues. Trimming took off 0 bases at V and 4 bases at J, with 10 bases between the two ends. The CDR3 coding sequence is TGTGCCAGCAGTTACTCCTCATTCGGAAATCAGCCCCAGCATTTT. It specifies CASSYSSFGNQPQHF.

This clonotype was detected ten times or more. CDR3 DNA: TGCGCCAGCAGCCGGGGGTCCGGGGAGCTGTTTTTT. Protein sequence: CASSRGSGELFF. The chain carries TRBV4-1 and TRBJ2-2; D might be TRBD1 or TRBD2, each matching 5 bases. In germline, CDR1 is MGHRA, CDR2 YSYEKL. This CDR3 comprises 12 residues. The ends were cut back, 4 bases at V and 6 bases at J, with 6 bases in the middle.

A few counts support this clonotype. The chain is built from TRBV2 and TRBJ1-2; 12 nucleotides align to TRBD1. The V gene end was trimmed by 6 bases and the J gene end by 8 bases; junction bases not matched to a gene: 10. This CDR3 comprises 15 residues. In germline, CDR1 is SNHLY, CDR2 FYNNEI. In nucleotides, the CDR3 is TGTGCCAGCAGGGTCGGGACAGGGGGCGCGGAAGGCTACACCTTC. Translated: CASRVGTGGAEGYTF.

This clonotype was seen repeatedly, ten times or more. The CDR3 sequence is CASSLRTGHEKLFF. CDR3 nucleotides: TGCGCCAGCAGCTTGAGGACAGGGCATGAAAAACTGTTTTTT. J is TRBJ1-4 and V is TRBV5-1, with 8 bases identical to TRBD1. CDR3 length equals 14 residues. V lost 1 base, J lost 6 bases, and 2 bases stayed unmatched. Germline V gene lookup returns CDR1 SGHRS and CDR2 YFSETQ.

At least ten counts were recorded for this clonotype. The V call is TRBV5-1, the J call TRBJ2-7; the D gene is possibly TRBD1 (5 bases). Trimming cost V 0 bases and J 3 bases, with 13 bases left between them. CDR3 length equals 15 residues. Germline loops: CDR1 SGHRS, CDR2 YFSETQ. Here the CDR3 reads CASSLEGRAVYEQYF. CDR3 sequence (DNA): TGCGCCAGCAGCTTGGAGGGCAGGGCGGTCTACGAGCAGTACTTC. Using reference TRBV5-1 and TRBJ2-7 for the parts outside the CDR3, the full variable domain is KAGVTQTPRYLIKTRGQQVTLSCSPISGHRSVSWYQQTPGQGLQFLFEYFSETQRNKGNFPGRFSGRQFSNSRSEMNVSTLELGDSALYLCASSLEGRAVYEQYFGPGTRLTVT.

This clonotype was seen ten or more times. V and J are TRBV5-1 and TRBJ2-3, with 12 nucleotides matching TRBD2. V shed 3 bases, J shed 6 bases, and the junction held 8 bases outside the gene matches. The CDR3 is made up of 16 amino acids. Germline V gives CDR1 SGHRS, CDR2 YFSETQ. The CDR3 sequence: CASSSGLAGSGDTQYF. CDR3 nucleotide sequence: TGCGCCAGCAGCTCCGGACTAGCGGGGTCAGGGGATACGCAGTATTTT.

This clonotype has at least ten counts. The chain is built from TRBV12-3 or TRBV12-4 and TRBJ2-2; TRBD2 might be the D (5 bases). There are 16 residues in the CDR3. V lost 3 bases, J lost 2 bases, and 13 bases lay in between. The CDR3 DNA follows: TGTGCCAGCAGTTTTCTTGCCAGACTAAACACCGGGGAGCTGTTTTTT. Translating it yields CASSFLARLNTGELFF.

This clonotype has a count of ten or more. The chain joins TRBV4-3 to TRBJ2-2, with 7 nucleotides matching TRBD1. This CDR3 has 16 residues. J was trimmed by 5 bases and V by 0 bases; bases with no gene match: 6. Per germline, CDR1 LGHNA and CDR2 YSLEER. CDR3 sequence reads: CASSQDLQGLTGELFF. The CDR3 nucleotides are TGCGCCAGCAGCCAAGATCTACAGGGGTTGACCGGGGAGCTGTTTTTT.